This TCR beta chain is from a study of blood T cell repertoires in COVID-19. Study-wide context: Acute-phase and convalescent COVID-19 samples originated in the United States, Italy and Spain.

The V segment lost 8 bases and the J segment 5 bases; nucleotides outside the gene matches: 6. This CDR3 is built from 13 residues. CDR1 and CDR2 (germline): MDHEN, SYDVKM. Per the study methods: Amplifying reference gene primers gave estimates of nucleated cell counts. The data were produced by immunoSEQ multiplex PCR, yet TCRdb's version contains in-frame clones alone and is incomplete. V and J calls and clone size are given by that table; D and trimming were obtained from the DNA. The sample shows about 300,000 clones, around 89% of them seen only once. The sequence came from a woman aged 25 to 39 who had recovered from COVID-19. This chain joins TRBV28 and TRBJ1-5, with TRBD1 matching 7 bases. Sequenced: peripheral blood. The CDR3 region has the DNA TGTGCCAGCTGGGGACAGATGTATCAGCCCCAGCATTTT. Protein: CASWGQMYQPQHF.